These T cell receptor beta chains were read from a single sample in a study of neoadjuvant anti-PD-1 for oral cavity cancer. Sequenced by immunoSEQ multiplex PCR; TCRdb stores in-frame clones only, minus some. The table has approximately 21,000 clones, 35% to 55% seen once. This sample comprised tumor tissue, obtained after nivolumab (anti-PD-1) treatment. These receptors were obtained from a person aged 35 to 85 with oral cavity squamous cell carcinoma. Each CDR3 is given without its conserved first and last residue.

j_gene: TRBJ1-1; v_gene: TRBV27; CDR3aa: ASSEFSENTEAF
j_gene: TRBJ2-2; v_gene: TRBV10-3; CDR3aa: AISESPPESGELF
j_gene: TRBJ2-3; v_gene: TRBV4-2; CDR3aa: ASSLGQEVTDTQY
j_gene: TRBJ1-3; v_gene: TRBV11-2; CDR3aa: ASSLEGISGNTIY
j_gene: TRBJ2-2; v_gene: TRBV11-2; CDR3aa: ASSFPGTAGTGELF
j_gene: TRBJ2-3; v_gene: TRBV7-9; CDR3aa: ASSPGPGGYTDTQY
j_gene: TRBJ1-2; v_gene: TRBV11-2; CDR3aa: ASSLADGNYGYT
j_gene: TRBJ2-3; v_gene: TRBV7-2; CDR3aa: ASSLPGADTQY
j_gene: TRBJ2-2; v_gene: TRBV7-9; CDR3aa: ASSEGQGSTTGELF
j_gene: TRBJ2-1; v_gene: TRBV11-2; CDR3aa: ASSFPSSGAQGEQF
j_gene: TRBJ1-2; v_gene: TRBV7-8; CDR3aa: ASSPTPGGYGYT
j_gene: TRBJ2-4; v_gene: TRBV29-1; CDR3aa: SVEAGGNIQY
j_gene: TRBJ1-5; v_gene: TRBV2; CDR3aa: ASHKYNQPQH
j_gene: TRBJ1-2; v_gene: TRBV19; CDR3aa: ATIGPGQYHGYT
j_gene: TRBJ1-2; v_gene: TRBV10-2; CDR3aa: ASSAGVYGYT
j_gene: TRBJ2-1; v_gene: TRBV19; CDR3aa: ASSPLLGGRMNEQF
j_gene: TRBJ1-6; v_gene: TRBV7-2; CDR3aa: ASSLDSYNSPLH
j_gene: TRBJ1-1; v_gene: TRBV29-1; CDR3aa: SVEELNTEAF
j_gene: TRBJ2-7; v_gene: TRBV18; CDR3aa: ASSPSRGSSYEQY
j_gene: TRBJ2-7; v_gene: TRBV19; CDR3aa: ASSIRRDRAGEQY
j_gene: TRBJ2-3; v_gene: TRBV10-3; CDR3aa: AISDPHQGTGTDTQY
j_gene: TRBJ2-7; v_gene: TRBV29-1; CDR3aa: SVEDGTGIYEQY
j_gene: TRBJ1-4; v_gene: TRBV6-5; CDR3aa: PPGTGTNEKLF
j_gene: TRBJ2-2; v_gene: TRBV9; CDR3aa: ASSVGGTGNTGELF
j_gene: TRBJ2-2; v_gene: TRBV11-3; CDR3aa: ASSPRFGGVNTGELF
j_gene: TRBJ1-2; v_gene: TRBV5-6; CDR3aa: ASSLLTGTGSSYT
j_gene: TRBJ1-4; v_gene: TRBV29-1; CDR3aa: SVPGPSQGEKLF
j_gene: TRBJ1-5; v_gene: TRBV11-2; CDR3aa: ASSTDSGILNQPQH
j_gene: TRBJ2-1; v_gene: TRBV6-1; CDR3aa: ASSDGGNVEQF
j_gene: TRBJ2-3; v_gene: TRBV5-1; CDR3aa: ASSPQVSNTDTQY
j_gene: TRBJ2-7; v_gene: TRBV7-9; CDR3aa: ASSSLTVTYEQY
j_gene: TRBJ2-7; v_gene: TRBV28; CDR3aa: ASSPRQGPYEQY